The clone carrying this T cell receptor (beta chain) was detected only a few times. After removal of 0 bases from V and 0 bases from J, the junction contained 4 bases not matched to a gene. CDR3 length: 17 amino acids. Looked up from germline, CDR1 is LGHNA and CDR2 is YNFKEQ. This specimen belongs to a study of T-cell reconstitution after alpha-beta-depleted transplantation in children. Unique molecular identifiers were used to barcode this TCRbeta library. One entry per CDR3 protein, called by TCRdb with MiXCR from the PCR reads. This table has 450,000 to 500,000 distinct CDR3 sequences, about 12% appearing once.

The sequences come from PBMCs from the stem cell graft donor, collected from the stem cell graft. This sequence originates from a human donor who donated a stem cell graft to a child with combined immunodeficiency. This chain joins TRBV4-2 and TRBJ1-3, with 8 nucleotides matching TRBD1. In DNA, the CDR3 is TGTGCCAGCAGCCAAGATATGGACAGGGACTCTGGAAACACCATATATTTT. Translation gives CASSQDMDRDSGNTIYF.